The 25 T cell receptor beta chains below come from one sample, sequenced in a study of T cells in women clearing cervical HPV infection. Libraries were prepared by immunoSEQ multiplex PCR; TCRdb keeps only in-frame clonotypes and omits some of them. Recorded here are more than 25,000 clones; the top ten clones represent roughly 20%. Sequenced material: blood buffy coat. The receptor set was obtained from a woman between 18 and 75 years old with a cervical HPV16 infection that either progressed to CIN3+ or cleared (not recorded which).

CDR3 protein: CASMTPGDSPLHF. Incomplete CDR3 DNA: TGTGCCAGTATGACCCCCGGGGATTCACCC. This chain connects TRBV19 to TRBJ1-6; D remains ambiguous. The CDR3 end is not reached by the read, which stops 3 residues before it; the germline J gene fills it in. The CDR3 runs to 13 residues. V was trimmed by 7 bases and J by 8 bases, leaving 12 bases between them. CDR1 and CDR2 from the germline V gene are LNHDA and SQIVND (reference sequence).

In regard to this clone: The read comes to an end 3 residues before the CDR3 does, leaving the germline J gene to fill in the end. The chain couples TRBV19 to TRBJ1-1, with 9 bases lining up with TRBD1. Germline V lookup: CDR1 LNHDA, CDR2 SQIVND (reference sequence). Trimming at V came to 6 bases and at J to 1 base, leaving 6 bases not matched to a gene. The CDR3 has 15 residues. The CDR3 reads CASRDRGRANTEAFF. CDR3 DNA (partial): TGTGCCAGTAGGGACAGGGGCCGAGCGAACACTGAA.

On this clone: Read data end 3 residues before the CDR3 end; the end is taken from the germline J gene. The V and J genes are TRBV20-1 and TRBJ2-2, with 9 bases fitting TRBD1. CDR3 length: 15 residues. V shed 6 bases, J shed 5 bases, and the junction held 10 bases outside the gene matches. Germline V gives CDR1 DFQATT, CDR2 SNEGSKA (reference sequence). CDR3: CSAKNSGTGTGELFF. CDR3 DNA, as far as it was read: TGCAGTGCAAAAAATTCCGGGACAGGGACCGGGGAG.

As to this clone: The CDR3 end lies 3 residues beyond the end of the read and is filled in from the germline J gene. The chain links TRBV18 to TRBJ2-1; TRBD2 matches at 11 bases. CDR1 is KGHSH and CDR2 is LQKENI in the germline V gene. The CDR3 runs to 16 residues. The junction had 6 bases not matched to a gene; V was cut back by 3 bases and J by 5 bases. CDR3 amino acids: CASSPGGTSGNNEQFF. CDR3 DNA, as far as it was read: TGTGCCAGCTCACCTGGTGGGACTAGCGGCAACAATGAG.

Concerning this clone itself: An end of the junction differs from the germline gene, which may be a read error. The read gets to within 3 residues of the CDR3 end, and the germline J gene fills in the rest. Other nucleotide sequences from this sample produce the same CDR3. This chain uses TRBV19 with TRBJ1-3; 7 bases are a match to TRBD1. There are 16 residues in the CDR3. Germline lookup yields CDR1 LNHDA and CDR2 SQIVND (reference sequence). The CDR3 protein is CASSIGQASSGNTIYF. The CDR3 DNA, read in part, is TGTGCCAGTAGTATCGGACAGGCGAGCTCCGGAAACACA.

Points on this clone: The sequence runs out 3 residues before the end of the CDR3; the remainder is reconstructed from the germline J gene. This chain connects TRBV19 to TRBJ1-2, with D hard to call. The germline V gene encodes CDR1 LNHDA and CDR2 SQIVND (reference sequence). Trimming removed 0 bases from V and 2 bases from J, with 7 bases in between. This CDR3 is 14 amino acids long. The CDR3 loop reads CASSIDPRNYGYTF. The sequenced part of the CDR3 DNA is TGTGCCAGTAGTATAGATCCCCGGAACTATGGC.

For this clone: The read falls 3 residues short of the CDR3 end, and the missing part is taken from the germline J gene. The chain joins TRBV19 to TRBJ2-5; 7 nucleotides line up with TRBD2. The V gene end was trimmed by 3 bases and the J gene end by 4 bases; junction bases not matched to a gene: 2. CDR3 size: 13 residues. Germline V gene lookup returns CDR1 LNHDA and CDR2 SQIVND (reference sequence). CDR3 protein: CASSIGGGETQYF. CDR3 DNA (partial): TGTGCCAGTAGTATTGGGGGGGGAGAGACC.

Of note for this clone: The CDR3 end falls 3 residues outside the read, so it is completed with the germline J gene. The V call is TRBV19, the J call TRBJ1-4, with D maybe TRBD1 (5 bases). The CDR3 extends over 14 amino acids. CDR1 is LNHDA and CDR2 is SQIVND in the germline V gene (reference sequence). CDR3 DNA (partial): TGTGCCAGTGGCTTTACAGGACATAATTCACCA. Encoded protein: CASGFTGHNSP. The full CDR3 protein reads CASGFTGHNSPLFF. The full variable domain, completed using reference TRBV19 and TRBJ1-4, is DGGITQSPKYLFRKEGQNVTLSCEQNLNHDAMYWYRQDPGQGLRLIYYSQIVNDFQKGDIAEGYSVSREKKESFPLTVTSAQKNPTAFYLCASGFTGHNSPLFFGSGTQLSVL.

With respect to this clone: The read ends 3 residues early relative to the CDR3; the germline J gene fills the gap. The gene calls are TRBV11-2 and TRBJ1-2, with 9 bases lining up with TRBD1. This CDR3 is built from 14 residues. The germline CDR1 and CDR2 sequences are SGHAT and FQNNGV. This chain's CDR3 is CASSYRDRDNDYTF. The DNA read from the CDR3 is TGTGCCAGCAGCTACCGGGACAGGGACAATGAC.

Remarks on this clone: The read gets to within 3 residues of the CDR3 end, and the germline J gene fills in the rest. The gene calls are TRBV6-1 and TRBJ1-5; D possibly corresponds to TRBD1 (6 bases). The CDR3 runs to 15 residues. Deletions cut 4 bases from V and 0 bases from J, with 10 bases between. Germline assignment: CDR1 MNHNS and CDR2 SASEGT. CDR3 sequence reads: CASSADSNSNQPQHF. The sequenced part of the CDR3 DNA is TGTGCCAGCAGTGCGGACAGCAATAGCAATCAGCCC.

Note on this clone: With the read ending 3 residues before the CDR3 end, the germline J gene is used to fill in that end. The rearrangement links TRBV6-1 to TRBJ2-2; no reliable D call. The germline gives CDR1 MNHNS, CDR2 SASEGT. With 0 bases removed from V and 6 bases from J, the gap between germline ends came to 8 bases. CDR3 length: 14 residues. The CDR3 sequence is CASSEAGKAGELFF. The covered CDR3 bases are TGTGCCAGCAGTGAAGCGGGCAAGGCCGGGGAG.

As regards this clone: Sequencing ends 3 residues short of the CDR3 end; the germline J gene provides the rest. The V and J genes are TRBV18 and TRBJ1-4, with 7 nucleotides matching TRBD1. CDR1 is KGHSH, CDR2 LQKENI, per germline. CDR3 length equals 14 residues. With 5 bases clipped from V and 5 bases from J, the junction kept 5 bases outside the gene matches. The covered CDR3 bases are TGTGCCAGCTCAACCGGGACAGAGAATGAAAAA. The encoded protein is CASSTGTENEK. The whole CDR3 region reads CASSTGTENEKLFF.

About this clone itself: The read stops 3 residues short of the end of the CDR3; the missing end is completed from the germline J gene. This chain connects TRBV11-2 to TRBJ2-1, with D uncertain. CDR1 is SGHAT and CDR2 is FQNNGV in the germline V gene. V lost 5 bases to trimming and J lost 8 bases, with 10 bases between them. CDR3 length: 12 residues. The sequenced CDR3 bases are TGTGCCAGCAGCGTCGAGAGGCATGAG. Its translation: CASSVERHE. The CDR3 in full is CASSVERHEQFF.

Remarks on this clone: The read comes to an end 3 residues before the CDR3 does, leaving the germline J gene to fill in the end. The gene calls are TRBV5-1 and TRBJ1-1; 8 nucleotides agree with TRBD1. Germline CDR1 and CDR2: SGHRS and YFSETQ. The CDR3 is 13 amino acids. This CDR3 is CASSYDRGEEAFF. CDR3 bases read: TGCGCCAGCAGCTACGACAGGGGCGAAGAA. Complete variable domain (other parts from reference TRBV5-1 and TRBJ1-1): KAGVTQTPRYLIKTRGQQVTLSCSPISGHRSVSWYQQTPGQGLQFLFEYFSETQRNKGNFPGRFSGRQFSNSRSEMNVSTLELGDSALYLCASSYDRGEEAFFGQGTRLTVV.

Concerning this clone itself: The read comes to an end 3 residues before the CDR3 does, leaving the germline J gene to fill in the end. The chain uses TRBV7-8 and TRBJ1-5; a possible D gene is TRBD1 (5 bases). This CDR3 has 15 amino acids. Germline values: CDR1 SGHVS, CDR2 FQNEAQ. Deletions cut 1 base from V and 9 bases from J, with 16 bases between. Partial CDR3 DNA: TGTGCCAGCAGCTTAGATTGGGGCGGTTTGACGCCC. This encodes CASSLDWGGLTP. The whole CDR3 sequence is CASSLDWGGLTPQHF. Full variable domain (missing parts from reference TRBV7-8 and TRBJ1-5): GAGVSQSPRYKVAKRGQDVALRCDPISGHVSLFWYQQALGQGPEFLTYFQNEAQLDKSGLPSDRFFAERPEGSVSTLKIQRTQQEDSAVYLCASSLDWGGLTPQHFGDGTRLSIL.

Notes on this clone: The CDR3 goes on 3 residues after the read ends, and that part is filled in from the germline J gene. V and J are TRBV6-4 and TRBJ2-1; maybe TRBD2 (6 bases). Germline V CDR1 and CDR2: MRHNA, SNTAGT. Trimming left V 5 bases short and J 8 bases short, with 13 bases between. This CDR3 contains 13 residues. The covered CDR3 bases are TGTGCCAGCAGTTCCGGGACTGGCTATGAG. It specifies CASSSGTGYE. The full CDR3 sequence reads CASSSGTGYEQFF.

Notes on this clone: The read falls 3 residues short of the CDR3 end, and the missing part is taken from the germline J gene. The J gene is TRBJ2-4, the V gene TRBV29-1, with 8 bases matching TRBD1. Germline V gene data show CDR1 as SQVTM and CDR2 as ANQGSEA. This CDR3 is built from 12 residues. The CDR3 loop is CSGGQGKETQYF. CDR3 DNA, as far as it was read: TGCAGCGGTGGACAGGGAAAAGAGACT.

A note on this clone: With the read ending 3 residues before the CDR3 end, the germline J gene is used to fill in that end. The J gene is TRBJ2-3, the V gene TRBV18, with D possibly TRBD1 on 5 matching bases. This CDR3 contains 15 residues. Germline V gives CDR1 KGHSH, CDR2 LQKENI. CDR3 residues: CASSPRAGNQETQYF. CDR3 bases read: TGTGCCAGCTCACCACGTGCAGGGAATCAAGAGACG.

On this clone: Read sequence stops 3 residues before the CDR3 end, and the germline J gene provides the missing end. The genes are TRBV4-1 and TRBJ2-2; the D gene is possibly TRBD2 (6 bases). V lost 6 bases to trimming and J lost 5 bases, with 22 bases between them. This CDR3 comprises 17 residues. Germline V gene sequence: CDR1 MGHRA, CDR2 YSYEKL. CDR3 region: CASSSSVGGTGTGELFF. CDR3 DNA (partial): TGCGCCAGCAGTTCCTCCGTTGGGGGGACGGGTACCGGGGAG.

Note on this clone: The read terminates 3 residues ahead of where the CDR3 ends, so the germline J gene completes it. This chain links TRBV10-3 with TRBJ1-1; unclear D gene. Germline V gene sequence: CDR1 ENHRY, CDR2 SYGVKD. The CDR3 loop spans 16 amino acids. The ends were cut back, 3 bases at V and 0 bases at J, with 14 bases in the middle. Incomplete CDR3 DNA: TGTGCCATCAGTGATGCGAGGGCACCTATGAACACTGAA. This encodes CAISDARAPMNTE. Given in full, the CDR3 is CAISDARAPMNTEAFF.

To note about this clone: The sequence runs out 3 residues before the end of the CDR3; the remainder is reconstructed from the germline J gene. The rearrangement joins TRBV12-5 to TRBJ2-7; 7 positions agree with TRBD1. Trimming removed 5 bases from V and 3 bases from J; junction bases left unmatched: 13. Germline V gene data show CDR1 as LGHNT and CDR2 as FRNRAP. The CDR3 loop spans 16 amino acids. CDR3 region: CASGGKKGTENYEQYF. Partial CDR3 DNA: TGTGCTAGTGGTGGAAAAAAGGGGACAGAGAACTACGAG.

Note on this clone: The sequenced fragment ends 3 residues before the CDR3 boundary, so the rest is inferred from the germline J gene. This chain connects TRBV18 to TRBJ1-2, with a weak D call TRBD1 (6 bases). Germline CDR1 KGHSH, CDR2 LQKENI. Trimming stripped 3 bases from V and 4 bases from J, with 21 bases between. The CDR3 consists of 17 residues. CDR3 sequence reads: CASSPQTVSGGGYGYTF. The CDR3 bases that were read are TGTGCCAGCTCACCCCAAACAGTGTCCGGAGGGGGCTATGGC.

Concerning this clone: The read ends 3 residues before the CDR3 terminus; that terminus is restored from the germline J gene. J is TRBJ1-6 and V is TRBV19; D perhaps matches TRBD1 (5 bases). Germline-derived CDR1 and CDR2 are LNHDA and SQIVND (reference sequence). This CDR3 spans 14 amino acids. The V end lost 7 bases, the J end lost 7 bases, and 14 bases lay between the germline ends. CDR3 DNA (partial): TGTGCCAGTAATATCGACAGCACGAATTCACCC. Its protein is CASNIDSTNSP. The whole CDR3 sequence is CASNIDSTNSPLHF.

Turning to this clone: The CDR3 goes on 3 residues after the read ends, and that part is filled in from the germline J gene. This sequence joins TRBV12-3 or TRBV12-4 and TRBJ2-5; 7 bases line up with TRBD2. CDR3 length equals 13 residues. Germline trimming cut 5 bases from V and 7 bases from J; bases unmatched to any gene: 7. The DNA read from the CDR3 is TGTGCCAGCAGTACCGGGGGGAAAGGGACC. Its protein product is CASSTGGKGT. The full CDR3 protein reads CASSTGGKGTQYF.

CDR3: CASSYQGVGYEQYF. The covered CDR3 bases are TGTGCCAGCAGTTATCAGGGGGTTGGGTACGAG. This rearrangement joins TRBV6-2 or TRBV6-3 to TRBJ2-7; 7 bases match TRBD1. The read halts 3 residues ahead of the CDR3 end, with the missing end drawn from the germline J gene. Trimming took 3 bases from V and 4 from J; bases not matched to a gene: 6. This CDR3 comprises 14 residues. Germline V gives CDR1 MNHEY, CDR2 SVGEGT.